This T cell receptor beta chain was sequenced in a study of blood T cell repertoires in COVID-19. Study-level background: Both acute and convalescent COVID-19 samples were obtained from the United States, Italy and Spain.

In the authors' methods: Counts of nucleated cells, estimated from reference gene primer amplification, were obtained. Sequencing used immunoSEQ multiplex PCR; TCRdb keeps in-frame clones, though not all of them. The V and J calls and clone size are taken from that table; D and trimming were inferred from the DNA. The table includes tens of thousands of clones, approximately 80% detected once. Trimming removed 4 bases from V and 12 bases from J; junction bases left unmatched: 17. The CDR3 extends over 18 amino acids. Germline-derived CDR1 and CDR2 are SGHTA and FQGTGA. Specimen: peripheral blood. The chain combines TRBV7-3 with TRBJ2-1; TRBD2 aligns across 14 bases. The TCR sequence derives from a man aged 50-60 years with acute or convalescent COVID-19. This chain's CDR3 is CASSSPYRGLAGGSGQFF. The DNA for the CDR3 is TGTGCCAGCAGCTCTCCTTACCGTGGACTAGCGGGAGGATCGGGGCAGTTCTTC. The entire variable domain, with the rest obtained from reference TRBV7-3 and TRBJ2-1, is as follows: GAGVSQTPSNKVTEKGKYVELRCDPISGHTALYWYRQSLGQGPEFLIYFQGTGAADDSGLPNDRFFAVRPEGSVSTLKIQRTERGDSAVYLCASSSPYRGLAGGSGQFFGPGTRLTVL.